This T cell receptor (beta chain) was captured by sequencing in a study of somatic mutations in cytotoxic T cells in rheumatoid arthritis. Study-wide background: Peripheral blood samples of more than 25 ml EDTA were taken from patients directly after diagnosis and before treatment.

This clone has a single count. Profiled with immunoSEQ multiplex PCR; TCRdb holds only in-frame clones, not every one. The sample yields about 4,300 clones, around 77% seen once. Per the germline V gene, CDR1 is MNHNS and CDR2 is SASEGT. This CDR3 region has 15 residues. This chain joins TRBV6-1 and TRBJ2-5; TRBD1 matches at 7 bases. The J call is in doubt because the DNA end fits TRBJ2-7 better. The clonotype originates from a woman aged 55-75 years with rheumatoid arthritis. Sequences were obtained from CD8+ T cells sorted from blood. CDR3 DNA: TGTGCCAGCAGACCCGACAGGGCTGATCTCTACGAGCAGTACTTC. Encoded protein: CASRPDRADLYEQYF.